One sample yielded the 18 T cell receptor beta chains listed below, sequenced in a study of cytomegalovirus exposure and HLA in healthy donors. Only in-frame clones appear in the TCRdb table, and some are missing; sequencing was by immunoSEQ multiplex PCR. Here the sample spans approximately 230,000 clones, approximately 84% being singletons. Sequencing was done on a sample of PBMCs. The receptors derive from a man aged 18-30 years in good health and CMV-seropositive.

The rearrangement links TRBV9 to TRBJ2-2, with D perhaps matching TRBD2 (6 bases). Germline CDR1 and CDR2: SGDLS and YYNGEE. V was trimmed by 0 bases and J by 4 bases, leaving 16 bases between them. The CDR3 contains 17 residues. The CDR3 sequence: CASSVEGTRGSTGELFF. DNA for the CDR3: TGTGCCAGCAGCGTAGAAGGTACCCGGGGGAGCACCGGGGAGCTGTTTTTT.

This chain joins TRBV5-6 and TRBJ2-3; D unclear. This CDR3 is built from 12 residues. Trimming left V 2 bases short and J 3 bases short, with 4 bases between. Germline CDR1 and CDR2: SGHDT and YYEEEE. The CDR3 here is CASSFGTDTQYF. CDR3 coding DNA: TGTGCCAGCAGCTTTGGTACAGATACGCAGTATTTT.

The rearrangement joins TRBV7-9 to TRBJ2-7; D is undetermined. Trimming stripped 5 bases from V and 6 bases from J, with 14 bases between. The CDR3 consists of 13 residues. The V gene's germline CDR1 is SEHNR and CDR2 FQNEAQ (reference sequence). Here the CDR3 reads CASSPRFYSEQYF. Here the CDR3 DNA reads TGTGCCAGCAGCCCAAGGTTCTACTCCGAGCAGTACTTC.

This chain uses TRBV6-1 with TRBJ2-1; possibly TRBD2 for D (5 bases). CDR1 is MNHNS, CDR2 SASEGT, per germline. CDR3 length: 15 amino acids. The ends were cut back, 2 bases at V and 5 bases at J, with 13 bases in the middle. The CDR3 protein is CASSEKAETDNEQFF. CDR3 in DNA: TGTGCCAGCAGTGAAAAAGCGGAGACGGACAATGAGCAGTTCTTC.

V usage is TRBV10-3 and J usage is TRBJ2-5; 10 nucleotides line up with TRBD1. This CDR3 spans 14 amino acids. The J segment lost 4 bases and the V segment lost 10 bases, leaving 9 bases of the junction unmatched. Germline V gene lookup returns CDR1 ENHRY and CDR2 SYGVKD. The CDR3 DNA reads as TGTGCCAGCAACTTAGGGACAGGGGTAGAGACCCAGTACTTC. It is translated as CASNLGTGVETQYF.

This clone was seen a single time. The rearrangement links TRBV11-2 to TRBJ2-5, with D perhaps given as TRBD1 or TRBD2 (6 bases each). The CDR3 has 13 residues. In germline, CDR1 is SGHAT, CDR2 FQNNGV. Trimming took off 5 bases at V and 7 bases at J, with 14 bases between the two ends. DNA of the CDR3: TGTGCCAGCAGCATAGCGGCAGGGGCGACCCAGTACTTC. Amino acids: CASSIAAGATQYF.

The genes are TRBV29-1 and TRBJ1-5, with D maybe TRBD1 (5 bases). Germline CDR1 is SQVTM and CDR2 is ANQGSEA. The CDR3 loop spans 14 amino acids. Trimming removed 4 bases from V and 0 bases from J, with 10 bases in between. CDR3 protein: CSVVGGDSNQPQHF. CDR3 nucleotides: TGCAGCGTTGTCGGGGGTGATAGCAATCAGCCCCAGCATTTT.

The V and J genes are TRBV27 and TRBJ2-1; 7 nucleotides line up with TRBD1. The germline V gene has CDR1 MNHEY and CDR2 SMNVEV (reference sequence). The CDR3 is 13 residues long. With V trimmed by 6 bases and J by 3 bases, 2 bases remained unmatched. The CDR3 loop reads CASSYRGYNEQFF. CDR3 nucleotides: TGTGCCAGCAGCTACAGGGGCTACAATGAGCAGTTCTTC.

This chain uses TRBV7-6 with TRBJ1-1; possibly TRBD1 for D (5 bases). The CDR3 runs to 15 residues. The germline V gene encodes CDR1 SGHVS and CDR2 FNYEAQ. V was shortened by 0 bases and J by 1 base, with 9 bases between the two germline ends. This CDR3 is CASSLAGGTNTEAFF. For the CDR3, the DNA is TGTGCCAGCAGCTTAGCGGGGGGGACGAACACTGAAGCTTTCTTT.

This rearrangement joins TRBV4-2 to TRBJ2-7; 7 nucleotides line up with TRBD1. J gave up 4 bases and V 0 bases, and 6 bases lay outside the gene matches. The germline CDR1 and CDR2 sequences are LGHNA and YNFKEQ. The CDR3 totals 15 residues. For the CDR3, the DNA is TGTGCCAGCAGCCAAGATGAGGGGGCAGGGTACGAGCAGTACTTC. This sequence encodes CASSQDEGAGYEQYF.

V and J are TRBV4-2 and TRBJ1-1, with D hard to call. The CDR3 extends over 12 amino acids. Germline assignment: CDR1 LGHNA and CDR2 YNFKEQ. Trimming took 0 bases from V and 7 from J, leaving 6 bases between them. CDR3 region: CASSQEHSEAFF. The CDR3 DNA reads as TGTGCCAGCAGCCAAGAACATAGTGAAGCTTTCTTT.

The CDR3 sequence is CASSLVPGRGYTEAFF. The DNA of the CDR3 is TGTGCCAGCAGTTTGGTTCCTGGCCGGGGTTATACTGAAGCTTTCTTT. The chain carries TRBV27 and TRBJ1-1, with unresolved D. The V end was cut by 3 bases, the J end by 5 bases, with 19 bases between. The length of the CDR3 is 16 residues. Germline V gene data show CDR1 as MNHEY and CDR2 as SMNVEV (reference sequence).

V usage is TRBV20-1 and J usage is TRBJ1-2, with D hard to call. V was shortened by 3 bases and J by 2 bases, with 4 bases between the two germline ends. The CDR3 runs to 11 residues. Germline CDR1 is DFQATT and CDR2 is SNEGSKA (reference sequence). CDR3 nucleotide sequence: TGCAGTGCTAGGGCGAACTATGGCTACACCTTC. This encodes CSARANYGYTF.

The V gene is TRBV7-9, the J gene TRBJ2-7; the match to TRBD2 covers 11 bases. The CDR3 runs 14 residues. V lost 5 bases, J lost 5 bases, and 5 bases stayed unmatched. Germline CDR1 reads SEHNR; CDR2 reads FQNEAQ (reference sequence). CDR3 nucleotide sequence: TGTGCCAGCAGCCTACTAGCGGGAGCCCACGAGCAGTACTTC. Encoded protein: CASSLLAGAHEQYF.

The V and J genes are TRBV6-1 and TRBJ2-1; 8 bases are shared with TRBD1. The CDR3 is 15 amino acids. Trimming at V came to 5 bases and at J to 2 bases, leaving 5 bases not matched to a gene. Germline CDR1 and CDR2: MNHNS and SASEGT. The CDR3 DNA reads as TGTGCCAGCAGTAATCAGGGGGCCCCCTACAATGAGCAGTTCTTC. Protein product: CASSNQGAPYNEQFF.

This rearrangement joins TRBV6-4 to TRBJ2-1; TRBD2 aligns across 13 bases. In germline, CDR1 is MRHNA, CDR2 SNTAGT. This CDR3 has 15 amino acids. J gave up 6 bases and V 5 bases, and 4 bases lay outside the gene matches. CDR3 sequence reads: CASSRGLAGSNEQFF. CDR3 sequence (DNA): TGTGCCAGCAGTCGGGGACTAGCGGGAAGCAATGAGCAGTTCTTC.

Concerning this clone itself: Different DNA sequences within this sample yield the same CDR3. The chain joins TRBV10-3 to TRBJ2-7; D unresolved. Germline V gene lookup returns CDR1 ENHRY and CDR2 SYGVKD. CDR3 length: 13 amino acids. V lost 0 bases, J lost 3 bases, and 6 bases lay in between. As DNA, the CDR3 is TGTGCCATCAGTGAGTCGGGCGGCTACGAGCAGTACTTC. Protein sequence: CAISESGGYEQYF.

This chain connects TRBV6-1 to TRBJ2-7, with a possible D match to TRBD1 (6 bases). CDR1 is MNHNS and CDR2 is SASEGT in the germline V gene. Trimming shortened V by 9 bases and J by 9 bases, and 15 bases separated the two germline ends. The CDR3 spans 11 residues. The CDR3 reads CASRGTRGQYF. CDR3 nucleotides: TGTGCCAGTAGAGGGACACGCGGGCAGTACTTC.